This T cell receptor (beta chain) comes out of a study of CD8 T cells in Susac syndrome. The authors reverse transcribed roughly 0.5 to 1 ug RNA with random hexamers. TCR beta CDR3 was amplified by immunoSEQ multiplex PCR. This amplification extended across 54 Vbeta and 13 Jbeta segments. TCRdb reprocessed the immunoSEQ multiplex PCR reads via MiXCR and lists one record per CDR3 protein. Of fewer than 300,000 distinct CDR3 sequences detected, approximately 81% appear once; the ten largest clones hold approximately 0.11%. While CD8+ and CD4+ T cells were isolated negatively, TEMRA cells were enriched by FACS. The V and J ends lost 0 bases and 6 bases respectively, with 10 bases between them. The CDR3 consists of 13 residues. Germline lookup yields CDR1 SGDLS and CDR2 YYNGEE.

Source material: CD8+ T cells from PBMCs. This sequence was found in a human donor with multiple sclerosis. The chain combines TRBV9 with TRBJ2-7; D unclear. CDR3: CASSVGDRSEQYF. CDR3 DNA sequence: TGTGCCAGCAGCGTAGGGGATAGGAGCGAGCAGTACTTC.